This T cell receptor (beta chain) was documented in a study of blood T cell repertoires in COVID-19. Germline CDR1 and CDR2: SNHLY and FYNNEI. Trimming removed 10 bases from V and 2 bases from J; junction bases left unmatched: 7. The CDR3 has 14 amino acids. Only in-frame clones appear in the TCRdb table, and some are missing; sequencing was by immunoSEQ multiplex PCR. The sample has hundreds of thousands of clones, 87% seen once. Material for sequencing was peripheral blood. The rearrangement joins TRBV2 to TRBJ2-7, with 11 bases matching TRBD2. This receptor was taken from a woman aged 35 to 49 who had recovered from COVID-19. CDR3 sequence: CATRSSGGTYEQYF. In DNA form, the CDR3 reads TGTGCCACCCGATCTAGCGGGGGGACCTACGAGCAGTACTTC.